Presented here are 29 T cell receptor beta chains from one specimen sequenced in a study of Ad26.COV2.S vaccination and SARS-CoV-2 variants. Assay used: immunoSEQ multiplex PCR; TCRdb lists only in-frame clones, some missing. The data hold approximately 460,000 clones, with around 89% observed a single time. Described treatment: around 19 received Ad26.COV2.S at low or high dose, single or two shots; 5 received placebo; per-sample allocation not given. Samples came from day 63 after the first vaccine or placebo injection. Sequenced material: peripheral blood, taken in a trial of Ad26.COV2.S vaccine versus placebo. These receptors originate from a person aged 18-65 years who received the Ad26.COV2.S COVID-19 vaccine or a placebo.

The J gene is TRBJ2-4, the V gene TRBV18, with a tentative D call TRBD2 (5 bases). Germline V gene data show CDR1 as KGHSH and CDR2 as LQKENI. The CDR3 spans 14 residues. Trimming cost V 3 bases and J 0 bases, with 6 bases left between them. The CDR3 loop is CASSPGLAKNIQYF. In DNA, the CDR3 is TGTGCCAGCTCACCCGGACTAGCCAAAAACATTCAGTACTTC. The whole variable domain, remainder taken from reference TRBV18 and TRBJ2-4, is NAGVMQNPRHLVRRRGQEARLRCSPMKGHSHVYWYRQLPEEGLKFMVYLQKENIIDESGMPKERFSAEFPKEGPSILRIQQVVRGDSAAYFCASSPGLAKNIQYFGAGTRLSVL.

The rearrangement links TRBV3-1 (or the pseudogene TRBV3-2) to TRBJ1-4; 7 positions agree with TRBD1. CDR3 length equals 13 residues. With V trimmed by 1 base and J by 14 bases, 7 bases remained unmatched. Per the germline V gene, CDR1 is LGHDT and CDR2 is YNNKEL (reference sequence). In nucleotides, the CDR3 is TGTGCCAGCAGCCAAGGAAACAGGGGTAGGCTGTTTTTT. As protein: CASSQGNRGRLFF.

This sequence joins TRBV28 and TRBJ1-1, with a possible D match to TRBD1 (6 bases). CDR3 length equals 15 residues. Trimming left V 5 bases short and J 1 base short, with 14 bases between. Looked up from germline, CDR1 is MDHEN and CDR2 is SYDVKM. This CDR3 reads CASSSPGHSNTEAFF. The DNA of the CDR3 is TGTGCCAGCAGTAGTCCGGGACACTCGAACACTGAAGCTTTCTTT.

This rearrangement joins TRBV19 to TRBJ1-1, with TRBD1 matching over 7 bases. The CDR3 totals 14 residues. Germline V CDR1 and CDR2: LNHDA, SQIVND (reference sequence). Trimming took 6 bases from V and 3 from J; bases not matched to a gene: 7. The CDR3 loop reads CASRLRQGDTEAFF. Written as DNA, the CDR3 is TGTGCCAGTAGGCTCAGACAGGGCGACACTGAAGCTTTCTTT. The full variable domain, with the rest looked up from reference TRBV19 and TRBJ1-1, is DGGITQSPKYLFRKEGQNVTLSCEQNLNHDAMYWYRQDPGQGLRLIYYSQIVNDFQKGDIAEGYSVSREKKESFPLTVTSAQKNPTAFYLCASRLRQGDTEAFFGQGTRLTVV.

V gene TRBV5-1 combines with J gene TRBJ2-7; 8 bases agree with TRBD2. After removal of 4 bases from V and 5 bases from J, the junction contained 11 bases not matched to a gene. The CDR3 spans 15 residues. Germline V gives CDR1 SGHRS, CDR2 YFSETQ. This CDR3 is CASSPTLAEFDEQYF. The CDR3, as DNA: TGCGCCAGCAGCCCGACACTAGCGGAGTTCGACGAGCAGTACTTC.

In its sample, this clone was seen a few times. The chain links TRBV7-9 to TRBJ1-5; D remains unclear. CDR1 SEHNR and CDR2 FQNEAQ come from the germline V gene (reference sequence). Trimming removed 1 base at V and 6 bases at J, with 10 bases between. The CDR3 spans 14 residues. Here the CDR3 reads CASSLGRLGQPQHF. The CDR3, as DNA: TGTGCCAGCAGCTTAGGGAGGTTAGGTCAGCCCCAGCATTTT.

The V gene is TRBV28, the J gene TRBJ1-5; no clear D gene. The CDR3 is made up of 15 amino acids. CDR1 and CDR2 from the germline V gene are MDHEN and SYDVKM. Trimming shortened V by 6 bases and J by 0 bases, and 12 bases separated the two germline ends. Here the CDR3 DNA reads TGTGCCAGCAGCCCCGGGGTTTCTAGCAATCAGCCCCAGCATTTT. Translation: CASSPGVSSNQPQHF.

The V gene is TRBV27, the J gene TRBJ2-7; no definite D call. V was pared by 0 bases and J by 2 bases, with 14 bases between. The CDR3 is made up of 16 amino acids. The germline V gene encodes CDR1 MNHEY and CDR2 SMNVEV (reference sequence). CDR3 residues: CASSLSGLENTYEQYF. The CDR3 coding sequence is TGTGCCAGCAGTTTATCGGGGTTAGAAAATACCTACGAGCAGTACTTC.

CDR3 loop: CASRGTSQETQYF. The CDR3 DNA follows: TGTGCCAGCAGGGGGACTTCACAAGAGACCCAGTACTTC. The V call is TRBV2, the J call TRBJ2-5; the D gene is possibly TRBD2 (6 bases). V was pared by 6 bases and J by 2 bases, with 10 bases between. Germline V gene lookup returns CDR1 SNHLY and CDR2 FYNNEI. This CDR3 is built from 13 residues.

The chain uses TRBV11-1 and TRBJ1-1; D remains unclear. The ends were cut back, 2 bases at V and 4 bases at J, with 8 bases in the middle. CDR3 length equals 13 residues. The germline V gene encodes CDR1 SGHAT and CDR2 FQDESV (reference sequence). The CDR3 protein is CASSLPKGTEAFF. CDR3 sequence (DNA): TGTGCCAGCAGCTTACCGAAGGGCACTGAAGCTTTCTTT.

The gene calls are TRBV20-1 and TRBJ2-1; 9 bases fit TRBD1. Trimming at V came to 5 bases and at J to 13 bases, leaving 6 bases not matched to a gene. The germline gives CDR1 DFQATT, CDR2 SNEGSKA (reference sequence). CDR3 length equals 11 residues. In DNA form, the CDR3 reads TGCAGTGCTCGTCTGGGACAGGGTCAGTTCTTC. It specifies CSARLGQGQFF.

The gene calls are TRBV29-1 and TRBJ1-2, with D possibly being TRBD1 (5 bases). CDR3 length equals 14 residues. Trimming took 2 bases from V and 4 from J, leaving 14 bases between them. Looked up from germline, CDR1 is SQVTM and CDR2 is ANQGSEA. CDR3 region: CSVERGSFSYGYTF. The CDR3 nucleotides are TGCAGCGTTGAAAGGGGCAGCTTCTCCTATGGCTACACCTTC.

This clone showed up just once. The V and J genes are TRBV19 and TRBJ1-2; maybe TRBD1 (6 bases). Deletions cut 5 bases from V and 4 bases from J, with 17 bases between. CDR1 LNHDA and CDR2 SQIVND come from the germline V gene (reference sequence). The CDR3 loop spans 15 amino acids. CDR3 sequence (DNA): TGTGCCAGTAGTGTACAAGGGGGGGGACGCTATGGCTACACCTTC. It specifies CASSVQGGGRYGYTF.

The genes are TRBV6-7 and TRBJ2-1; D uncertain. TRBV6-7 is given ORF status, its function remaining uncertain. Between the trimmed V and J ends, which lost 0 bases and 9 bases, there was a span of 6 bases. The CDR3 consists of 12 residues. The CDR3 DNA reads TGTGCCAGCAGTTACTCGAATCCTGAGCAGTTCTTC. Protein: CASSYSNPEQFF.

The chain joins TRBV3-1 (or the pseudogene TRBV3-2) to TRBJ1-4; D call uncertain. The CDR3 is 13 amino acids. Germline V CDR1 and CDR2: LGHDT, YNNKEL (reference sequence). V lost 1 base to trimming and J lost 15 bases, with 15 bases between them. The DNA for the CDR3 is TGTGCCAGCAGCCAAGCGTTCCCGGGTCTCATGTTTTTT. Translation gives CASSQAFPGLMFF.

The V call is TRBV19, the J call TRBJ1-5; D is possibly TRBD1 (5 bases). This CDR3 spans 14 amino acids. V lost 5 bases and J lost 4, with 12 bases in between. Germline CDR1 reads LNHDA; CDR2 reads SQIVND (reference sequence). The CDR3 region has the DNA TGTGCCAGTAGTTTGCAGGGTAGGAATCAGCCCCAGCATTTT. As protein: CASSLQGRNQPQHF.

As DNA, the CDR3 is TGTGCCATCAGTGGGAATAACAATGAGCAGTTCTTC. This sequence encodes CAISGNNNEQFF. This sequence joins TRBV10-3 and TRBJ2-1; no firm D call. The CDR3 consists of 12 residues. In germline, CDR1 is ENHRY, CDR2 SYGVKD. V shed 4 bases and J shed 5 bases, with 6 bases lying between them.

This chain joins TRBV28 and TRBJ2-3; D call uncertain. Germline V gene lookup returns CDR1 MDHEN and CDR2 SYDVKM. This CDR3 is built from 18 residues. The V end lost 7 bases, the J end lost 1 base, and 24 bases lay between the germline ends. The CDR3 DNA follows: TGTGCCAGCACCCTGGGGTGGGGTGGCGGCCGACGCACAGATACGCAGTATTTT. Encoded protein: CASTLGWGGGRRTDTQYF. Based on the CDR3 plus reference TRBV28 and TRBJ2-3, the full variable domain is DVKVTQSSRYLVKRTGEKVFLECVQDMDHENMFWYRQDPGLGLRLIYFSYDVKMKEKGDIPEGYSVSREKKERFSLILESASTNQTSMYLCASTLGWGGGRRTDTQYFGPGTRLTVL.

This rearrangement joins TRBV3-1 (or the pseudogene TRBV3-2) to TRBJ2-7; TRBD2 matches at 8 bases. The germline gives CDR1 LGHDT, CDR2 YNNKEL (reference sequence). V was clipped by 7 bases and J by 0 bases; unmatched bases: 8. This CDR3 has 15 amino acids. CDR3 amino acids: CASMGLAGLSYEQYF. CDR3 DNA: TGTGCCAGCATGGGGCTAGCGGGCCTCTCCTACGAGCAGTACTTC.

The chain couples TRBV7-8 to TRBJ2-2; D gene uncertain. V was shortened by 5 bases and J by 8 bases, with 18 bases between the two germline ends. In germline, CDR1 is SGHVS, CDR2 FQNEAQ. CDR3 length: 15 amino acids. The CDR3 protein is CASSTVGPRVGELFF. The CDR3 coding sequence is TGTGCCAGCAGCACAGTCGGCCCTCGAGTTGGGGAGCTGTTTTTT.

This chain connects TRBV10-3 to TRBJ2-7; TRBD1 aligns across 8 bases. The trim removed 4 bases at V and 3 bases at J, leaving 2 bases unmatched. This CDR3 has 13 amino acids. Germline V gene sequence: CDR1 ENHRY, CDR2 SYGVKD. CDR3 protein: CAISGQGSYEQYF. The CDR3 nucleotides are TGTGCCATCAGTGGACAGGGGAGCTACGAGCAGTACTTC.

The rearrangement uses TRBV24-1 and TRBJ2-1; 11 nucleotides agree with TRBD1. Trimming at V came to 4 bases and at J to 7 bases, leaving 5 bases not matched to a gene. Germline V gives CDR1 KGHDR, CDR2 SFDVKD. The CDR3 consists of 15 residues. The CDR3 region has the DNA TGTGCCACCAGTGACCCTGGGACAGGGGGTAATGAGCAGTTCTTC. This sequence encodes CATSDPGTGGNEQFF.

The chain joins TRBV27 to TRBJ2-7; the match to TRBD1 covers 7 bases. V lost 6 bases and J lost 2; bases outside the gene matches: 13. CDR3 length: 16 amino acids. In germline, CDR1 is MNHEY, CDR2 SMNVEV (reference sequence). The chain's CDR3 is CASSPDLGTATYEQYF. CDR3 DNA: TGTGCCAGCAGCCCTGACCTCGGGACAGCCACCTACGAGCAGTACTTC.

Here the CDR3 DNA reads TGTGCCAGCAGCTATAGGGACATCTCTAACTATGGCTACACCTTC. It yields the protein CASSYRDISNYGYTF. The V gene is TRBV5-5, the J gene TRBJ1-2; possibly TRBD1 for D (6 bases). Trimming removed 3 bases at V and 0 bases at J, with 12 bases between. Per the germline V gene, CDR1 is SGHKS and CDR2 is YYEKEE (reference sequence). CDR3 size: 15 residues.

The gene calls are TRBV19 and TRBJ2-1; perhaps D is TRBD1 or TRBD2 (5 bases each). The CDR3 runs 17 residues. V lost 5 bases to trimming and J lost 0 bases, with 17 bases between them. Looked up from germline, CDR1 is LNHDA and CDR2 is SQIVND (reference sequence). The CDR3 is CASSAGQLLASYNEQFF. DNA of the CDR3: TGTGCCAGTAGTGCAGGGCAGCTGCTAGCCTCCTACAATGAGCAGTTCTTC.

The CDR3, as DNA: TGTGCCAGCAGCTTACCCGGGACCAATGAGCAGTTCTTC. This encodes CASSLPGTNEQFF. The chain links TRBV7-2 to TRBJ2-1; tentatively, D is TRBD1 or TRBD2 (5 bases each). There are 13 residues in the CDR3. With 2 bases removed from V and 6 bases from J, the gap between germline ends came to 8 bases. Germline CDR1 and CDR2: SGHTA and FQGNSA. The full variable domain, rest sourced from reference TRBV7-2 and TRBJ2-1, is GAGVSQSPSNKVTEKGKDVELRCDPISGHTALYWYRQSLGQGLEFLIYFQGNSAPDKSGLPSDRFSAERTGGSVSTLTIQRTQQEDSAVYLCASSLPGTNEQFFGPGTRLTVL.

The chain uses TRBV11-2 and TRBJ2-2; D perhaps matches TRBD1 (6 bases). The CDR3 covers 15 residues. V shed 5 bases and J shed 2 bases, with 12 bases lying between them. Germline V lookup: CDR1 SGHAT, CDR2 FQNNGV. The CDR3 DNA reads TGTGCCAGCAGCCGTGACAGGACCAACACCGGGGAGCTGTTTTTT. It translates to CASSRDRTNTGELFF. Combining the CDR3 with reference TRBV11-2 and TRBJ2-2 gives the whole variable domain EAGVAQSPRYKIIEKRQSVAFWCNPISGHATLYWYQQILGQGPKLLIQFQNNGVVDDSQLPKDRFSAERLKGVDSTLKIQPAKLEDSAVYLCASSRDRTNTGELFFGEGSRLTVL.

V is TRBV6-5 and J is TRBJ1-4; D is perhaps TRBD1 (5 bases). The CDR3 length is 15 residues. CDR1 is MNHEY, CDR2 SVGAGI, per germline. V was pared by 2 bases and J by 8 bases, with 15 bases between. CDR3 nucleotide sequence: TGTGCCAGCAGTTACAGTCTGGGGGGGGGAGAAAAACTGTTTTTT. Residues: CASSYSLGGGEKLFF.

V is TRBV10-2 and J is TRBJ2-4; 8 bases align to TRBD2. Germline assignment: CDR1 WSHSY and CDR2 SAAADI. The length of the CDR3 is 19 residues. J gave up 2 bases and V 0 bases, and 12 bases lay outside the gene matches. CDR3 loop: CASSESSLSGENSKNIQYF. In DNA, the CDR3 is TGCGCCAGCAGTGAGTCGAGCCTTAGCGGGGAAAACTCCAAAAACATTCAGTACTTC.